This record concerns one T cell receptor beta chain sequence. Its antigen is currently unknown. This CDR3 has 15 amino acids. Germline assignment: CDR1 SGHRS and CDR2 YFSETQ. V dropped 4 bases and J dropped 0 bases, with 11 bases sitting between them. This sample was taken from a study of PD-1 blockade in mismatch repair-deficient tumors. About the research overall: Enrolled about 2012-2016, patients had progressing, pretreated mismatch repair-deficient cancers of about a dozen types.

The assay was immunoSEQ multiplex PCR, and TCRdb's table has in-frame clones only and misses some. This table holds around 62,000 clones, around four fifths found once. Mismatch repair deficiency was confirmed in all patients, by PCR or immunohistochemistry. Broader study findings: Tumor-resident clones, often undetectable pretreatment in blood, expanded then contracted after pembrolizumab.

This receptor was taken from an adult with mismatch repair-deficient cancer. Source: peripheral blood, taken 2 weeks after starting pembrolizumab. The chain links TRBV5-1 to TRBJ1-3, with D tentatively TRBD1 (6 bases). CDR3 sequence (DNA): TGCGCCAGCAGCGTCGGGACAACCTCTGGAAACACCATATATTTT. Translated: CASSVGTTSGNTIYF.